The 12 T cell receptor beta chains below come from one sample, sequenced in a study of blood T cell repertoires in COVID-19. Profiled with immunoSEQ multiplex PCR; TCRdb holds only in-frame clones, not every one. The sample includes 300,000 to 450,000 clones, more than 75% of them seen just once. Sequences were obtained from PBMCs or T cells enriched from blood (not recorded which). These receptors were obtained from a woman aged 25 to 39 who had recovered from COVID-19.

This rearrangement joins TRBV15 to TRBJ2-7, with a possible D match to TRBD2 (6 bases). Germline CDR1 is LNHNV and CDR2 is YYDKDF (reference sequence). The CDR3 extends over 15 amino acids. V was shortened by 1 base and J by 9 bases, with 19 bases between the two germline ends. CDR3 in amino acids: CATSRAGPTTEGQYF. CDR3 sequence (DNA): TGTGCCACCAGCAGAGCAGGCCCTACTACGGAGGGGCAGTACTTC. The complete variable domain, with remaining parts taken from reference TRBV15 and TRBJ2-7, reads DAMVIQNPRYQVTQFGKPVTLSCSQTLNHNVMYWYQQKSSQAPKLLFHYYDKDFNNEADTPDNFQSRRPNTSFCFLDIRSPGLGDTAMYLCATSRAGPTTEGQYFGPGTRLTVT.

V gene TRBV10-1 combines with J gene TRBJ1-6; 7 bases match TRBD1. Germline trimming cut 7 bases from V and 7 bases from J; bases unmatched to any gene: 4. Germline lookup yields CDR1 WNHNN and CDR2 SYGVQD (reference sequence). The CDR3 has 13 residues. This CDR3 is CASKGTANSPLHF. As DNA, the CDR3 is TGCGCCAGCAAGGGGACAGCGAATTCACCCCTCCACTTT.

This clone was counted once. The V gene is TRBV7-9, the J gene TRBJ2-5; TRBD2 might be the D (6 bases). V lost 6 bases to trimming and J lost 5 bases, with 25 bases between them. CDR3 size: 17 residues. The germline gives CDR1 SEHNR, CDR2 FQNEAQ (reference sequence). The CDR3 sequence is CASRPKFTAGTGETQYF. DNA for the CDR3: TGTGCCAGCAGACCAAAATTTACAGCGGGTACGGGGGAGACCCAGTACTTC.

This chain connects TRBV18 to TRBJ1-2; D perhaps matches TRBD1 (5 bases). The germline V gene has CDR1 KGHSH and CDR2 LQKENI. The CDR3 runs to 15 residues. Deletions cut 0 bases from V and 2 bases from J, with 10 bases between. The CDR3 protein is CASSPPQGPNYGYTF. The CDR3 nucleotides are TGTGCCAGCTCACCACCGCAGGGCCCAAACTATGGCTACACCTTC.

The chain has TRBV5-1 and TRBJ2-3; D perhaps matches TRBD2 (5 bases). The germline CDR1 and CDR2 sequences are SGHRS and YFSETQ. The CDR3 is made up of 16 amino acids. V lost 1 base to trimming and J lost 2 bases, with 14 bases between them. CDR3 DNA sequence: TGCGCCAGCAGCTTGTTTCCGGGGTCCCCCACAGATACGCAGTATTTT. It yields the protein CASSLFPGSPTDTQYF.

This chain connects TRBV6-1 to TRBJ1-5, with TRBD1 identical over 7 bases. The V and J ends lost 1 base and 4 bases, in that order; junction bases with no gene match: 7. Per germline, CDR1 MNHNS and CDR2 SASEGT. The CDR3 has 16 amino acids. The CDR3 loop is CASSEVFGTANQPQHF. CDR3 bases: TGTGCCAGCAGTGAAGTGTTCGGGACAGCGAATCAGCCCCAGCATTTT.

A single count supports this clone. The chain uses TRBV7-8 and TRBJ2-7; 8 positions match TRBD2. The CDR3 has 15 amino acids. V gave up 5 bases and J gave up 0 bases; unmatched junction bases: 6. The germline V gene has CDR1 SGHVS and CDR2 FQNEAQ. The DNA for the CDR3 is TGTGCCAGCAGCACCCGGGGGGGCGACTCCTACGAGCAGTACTTC. It encodes CASSTRGGDSYEQYF.

This chain joins TRBV4-2 and TRBJ2-2; 7 bases are a match to TRBD1. Trimming removed 1 base from V and 0 bases from J; junction bases left unmatched: 8. CDR3 size: 18 residues. Germline V gene sequence: CDR1 LGHNA, CDR2 YNFKEQ. The CDR3 nucleotides are TGTGCCAGCAGCCAAGTAGGACCCGGGACAGCGAACACCGGGGAGCTGTTTTTT. Translated: CASSQVGPGTANTGELFF.

The chain joins TRBV28 to TRBJ1-5; D remains unclear. CDR1 and CDR2 from the germline V gene are MDHEN and SYDVKM. This CDR3 is 14 amino acids long. Trimming removed 2 bases at V and 2 bases at J, with 7 bases between. The CDR3 DNA is TGTGCCAGCAGTTTACCCGGGGGCAATCAGCCCCAGCATTTT. Amino acids: CASSLPGGNQPQHF. Drawing the rest from reference TRBV28 and TRBJ1-5, the complete variable domain is DVKVTQSSRYLVKRTGEKVFLECVQDMDHENMFWYRQDPGLGLRLIYFSYDVKMKEKGDIPEGYSVSREKKERFSLILESASTNQTSMYLCASSLPGGNQPQHFGDGTRLSIL.

The chain joins TRBV7-9 to TRBJ1-1, with TRBD1 identical over 8 bases. The CDR3 sequence is 17 residues long. V lost 4 bases to trimming and J lost 1 base; unmatched junction nucleotides: 11. From germline, CDR1 is SEHNR and CDR2 FQNEAQ (reference sequence). CDR3 region: CASSSPGGVKGNTEAFF. DNA for the CDR3: TGTGCCAGCAGCTCACCAGGGGGCGTAAAGGGGAACACTGAAGCTTTCTTT.

Here the CDR3 reads CASSSYRGQADTQYF. Here the CDR3 DNA reads TGCGCCAGCAGCTCTTACAGGGGTCAAGCAGATACGCAGTATTTT. The chain employs TRBV5-1 and TRBJ2-3, with 7 bases fitting TRBD1. CDR3 length: 15 residues. Germline V gene sequence: CDR1 SGHRS, CDR2 YFSETQ. V was clipped by 3 bases and J by 4 bases; unmatched bases: 8.

The chain employs TRBV18 and TRBJ2-3; D possibly corresponds to TRBD2 (6 bases). The germline V and J ends were trimmed by 4 bases and 0 bases, with 17 bases remaining between them. Germline V gene lookup returns CDR1 KGHSH and CDR2 LQKENI. The CDR3 is 17 residues long. The CDR3 is CASSLVLVEGSTDTQYF. In DNA form, the CDR3 reads TGTGCCAGCTCACTAGTCCTTGTGGAGGGTAGCACAGATACGCAGTATTTT.